This passage covers 17 T cell receptor beta chains from one sample sequenced in a study of beta chain features in type 1 diabetes. The study reverse transcribed the entire isolated RNA, so it sequenced expressed TCRB transcripts. Sequencing used immunoSEQ multiplex PCR; TCRdb keeps in-frame clones, though not all of them. The data contain about 42,000 clones, approximately 48% of them seen just once; the ten biggest clones take up 0.25%. Sequencing used stem cell memory CD4+ T cells from blood. Receptor source: a young woman in good health.

J is TRBJ2-3 and V is TRBV10-3, with D perhaps matching TRBD2 (5 bases). V lost 8 bases and J lost 4, with 13 bases in between. CDR1 is ENHRY, CDR2 SYGVKD, per germline. The CDR3 totals 13 residues. Here the CDR3 DNA reads TGTGCCATCGGCTACTCGGAGGCAGATACGCAGTATTTT. Encoded protein: CAIGYSEADTQYF.

The chain links TRBV5-1 to TRBJ2-3; 9 nucleotides align to TRBD2. V gave up 0 bases and J gave up 2 bases; unmatched junction bases: 4. The CDR3 length is 16 residues. Germline values: CDR1 SGHRS, CDR2 YFSETQ. The CDR3 DNA is TGCGCCAGCAGCTTGGGGTTAGCGGGGGACACAGATACGCAGTATTTT. The encoded protein is CASSLGLAGDTDTQYF.

The chain is built from TRBV4-2 and TRBJ2-2; D unclear. CDR3 size: 15 residues. Trimming shortened V by 0 bases and J by 1 base, and 6 bases separated the two germline ends. Germline assignment: CDR1 LGHNA and CDR2 YNFKEQ. For the CDR3, the DNA is TGTGCCAGCAGCCAAGAGGCCCGGAACACCGGGGAGCTGTTTTTT. It encodes CASSQEARNTGELFF.

The V gene is TRBV28, the J gene TRBJ2-1; TRBD1 agrees at 9 bases. This CDR3 comprises 15 residues. The V segment lost 2 bases and the J segment 5 bases; nucleotides outside the gene matches: 4. Germline CDR1 MDHEN, CDR2 SYDVKM. The DNA for the CDR3 is TGTGCCAGCAGTTTAATCGGGACAGGGAACAATGAGCAGTTCTTC. Its protein product is CASSLIGTGNNEQFF.

The rearrangement links TRBV7-3 to TRBJ2-1; TRBD2 matches at 10 bases. The CDR3 contains 15 residues. Germline CDR1 is SGHTA and CDR2 is FQGTGA. Trimming at V came to 5 bases and at J to 4 bases, leaving 5 bases not matched to a gene. The chain's CDR3 is CASSAGLAEYNEQFF. The CDR3 DNA reads TGTGCCAGCAGCGCAGGACTAGCGGAGTACAATGAGCAGTTCTTC.

This clone was observed a few times. The V and J genes are TRBV7-2 and TRBJ2-3; D is ambiguous. Germline values: CDR1 SGHTA, CDR2 FQGNSA. V lost 0 bases and J 6 bases, leaving 4 bases between the germline ends. The CDR3 consists of 12 residues. The CDR3 loop is CASSLARDTQYF. The CDR3 bases are TGTGCCAGCAGCTTAGCGCGCGATACGCAGTATTTT.

DNA of the CDR3: TGCGCCAGCAGCTTGAGGGACAGCCTCTACAATGAGCAGTTCTTC. Protein sequence: CASSLRDSLYNEQFF. The V call is TRBV5-1, the J call TRBJ2-1; TRBD1 agrees at 7 bases. The trim removed 1 base at V and 3 bases at J, leaving 4 bases unmatched. The CDR3 loop spans 15 amino acids. Germline values: CDR1 SGHRS, CDR2 YFSETQ.

The chain couples TRBV2 to TRBJ2-5; TRBD2 matches 9 bases. This CDR3 has 16 amino acids. Germline assignment: CDR1 SNHLY and CDR2 FYNNEI. Unmatched junction bases numbered 8, after V lost 2 bases and J lost 4 bases. The CDR3 DNA reads TGTGCCAGCAGTGAAAATAGCGGGAGTTTTGGAGAGACCCAGTACTTC. Protein product: CASSENSGSFGETQYF.

In nucleotides, the CDR3 is TGTGCCAGCAGCTTAGCCGGGACTAGCGGCACCGGGGAGCTGTTTTTT. Protein product: CASSLAGTSGTGELFF. The gene calls are TRBV7-2 and TRBJ2-2; TRBD2 matches 11 bases. The CDR3 spans 16 residues. Germline CDR1 reads SGHTA; CDR2 reads FQGNSA. The V and J ends lost 0 bases and 4 bases, in that order; junction bases with no gene match: 1.

This clone was detected once. V gene TRBV30 combines with J gene TRBJ1-5, with D perhaps TRBD1 (6 bases). Trimming cost V 0 bases and J 6 bases, with 12 bases left between them. The CDR3 consists of 14 residues. Looked up from germline, CDR1 is GTSNPN and CDR2 is SVGIG (reference sequence). CDR3 bases: TGTGCCTGGAGTGTACAGGGCGTCGGTCAGCCCCAGCATTTT. The encoded protein is CAWSVQGVGQPQHF.

This chain links TRBV4-3 with TRBJ2-2; D might be TRBD1 (7 bases). Looked up from germline, CDR1 is LGHNA and CDR2 is YSLEER. V lost 1 base to trimming and J lost 4 bases, with 16 bases between them. This CDR3 comprises 17 residues. The CDR3 DNA follows: TGCGCCAGCAGCCAAGGGGGAGGAGGGGGCCCCACCGGGGAGCTGTTTTTT. It translates to CASSQGGGGGPTGELFF.

This clone was picked up a small number of times. The V gene is TRBV19, the J gene TRBJ2-6, with D perhaps TRBD1 (5 bases). Looked up from germline, CDR1 is LNHDA and CDR2 is SQIVND (reference sequence). This CDR3 has 14 amino acids. The V end was cut by 9 bases, the J end by 2 bases, with 11 bases between. CDR3 nucleotide sequence: TGTGCCAGCCGGCAGGGTACTGGGGCCAACGTCCTGACTTTC. Translation gives CASRQGTGANVLTF.

V gene TRBV25-1 combines with J gene TRBJ1-2, with 7 bases matching TRBD1. Germline lookup yields CDR1 MGHDK and CDR2 SYGVNS. CDR3 size: 16 residues. The junction had 14 bases not matched to a gene; V was cut back by 3 bases and J by 7 bases. In nucleotides, the CDR3 is TGTGCCAGCAGTGAGATACAGACAGGGTTCGTGGGTGGCTACACCTTC. Translating it yields CASSEIQTGFVGGYTF.

The chain has TRBV9 and TRBJ2-3; 11 bases fit TRBD2. Germline loops: CDR1 SGDLS, CDR2 YYNGEE. The CDR3 is 17 residues long. V was pared by 3 bases and J by 2 bases, with 8 bases of the junction left unmatched. CDR3 residues: CASSATSGSTLTDTQYF. The CDR3 region has the DNA TGTGCCAGCAGCGCTACTAGCGGGAGTACTCTCACAGATACGCAGTATTTT.

The chain joins TRBV10-3 to TRBJ2-3, with D tentatively TRBD1 (5 bases). V lost 8 bases to trimming and J lost 4 bases, with 19 bases between them. CDR3 length equals 15 residues. Germline loops: CDR1 ENHRY, CDR2 SYGVKD. CDR3 sequence: CAISAGARFPDTQYF. The CDR3 DNA is TGTGCCATCTCGGCTGGGGCTAGGTTTCCAGATACGCAGTATTTT.

The genes are TRBV4-2 and TRBJ2-6; D is perhaps TRBD1 (5 bases). The germline V gene has CDR1 LGHNA and CDR2 YNFKEQ. Trimming left V 3 bases short and J 4 bases short, with 10 bases between. This CDR3 has 15 amino acids. CDR3 sequence reads: CASSQSQGGANVLTF. CDR3 DNA sequence: TGTGCCAGCAGCCAGAGCCAGGGCGGGGCCAACGTCCTGACTTTC.

V usage is TRBV28 and J usage is TRBJ2-7, with 7 bases matching TRBD1. The CDR3 spans 14 residues. V lost 6 bases to trimming and J lost 5 bases; unmatched junction nucleotides: 10. Germline CDR1 reads MDHEN; CDR2 reads SYDVKM. The CDR3: CASRSGTAQDEQYF. The CDR3 region has the DNA TGTGCCAGCAGGTCCGGGACAGCTCAGGACGAGCAGTACTTC.